One sample yielded the 30 T cell receptor beta chains listed below, sequenced in a study of tumor T cells in aggressive B-cell lymphoma. The protocol was immunoSEQ multiplex PCR, while the TCRdb copy is restricted to in-frame clones and leaves out a portion. The sample consists of roughly 3,300 clones, about 94% of them appearing once. Sequencing used tumor tissue. The source is an adult with diffuse large B cell lymphoma.

The gene calls are TRBV5-1 and TRBJ2-1; 8 bases fit TRBD2. Germline V gives CDR1 SGHRS, CDR2 YFSETQ. This CDR3 is 15 amino acids long. V was pared by 1 base and J by 1 base, with 1 base of the junction left unmatched. In DNA, the CDR3 is TGCGCCAGCAGCTTGTTAGCGGGATCCTACAATGAGCAGTTCTTC. This sequence encodes CASSLLAGSYNEQFF.

V is TRBV28 and J is TRBJ1-5; possible D gene TRBD1, 5 bases. V lost 7 bases and J lost 6, with 16 bases in between. The CDR3 consists of 14 residues. Germline V lookup: CDR1 MDHEN, CDR2 SYDVKM. The CDR3 nucleotides read TGTGCCAGCACCCCCTACCAGGGTCCTCAGCCCCAGCATTTT. Protein: CASTPYQGPQPQHF. Using reference TRBV28 and TRBJ1-5 for the parts outside the CDR3, the full variable domain is DVKVTQSSRYLVKRTGEKVFLECVQDMDHENMFWYRQDPGLGLRLIYFSYDVKMKEKGDIPEGYSVSREKKERFSLILESASTNQTSMYLCASTPYQGPQPQHFGDGTRLSIL.

The chain combines TRBV7-9 with TRBJ2-7, with TRBD2 matching 7 bases. V shed 5 bases, J shed 1 base, and the junction held 5 bases outside the gene matches. The CDR3 sequence is 14 residues long. Germline CDR1 is SEHNR and CDR2 is FQNEAQ (reference sequence). CDR3 in DNA: TGTGCCAGCAGCCCCCGACTAGCTTCCTACGAGCAGTACTTC. This gives the protein CASSPRLASYEQYF.

This sequence joins TRBV6-5 and TRBJ2-7; TRBD1 matches 7 bases. J lost 0 bases, V lost 4 bases, and 6 bases had no gene match. Germline assignment: CDR1 MNHEY and CDR2 SVGAGI. This CDR3 region has 15 residues. The chain's CDR3 is CASSSPAGGSYEQYF. The CDR3 region has the DNA TGTGCCAGCAGTTCGCCCGCAGGGGGCTCCTACGAGCAGTACTTC.

The V gene is TRBV6-1, the J gene TRBJ1-1, with 8 positions matching TRBD1. This CDR3 has 17 amino acids. Germline assignment: CDR1 MNHNS and CDR2 SASEGT. J was trimmed by 1 base and V by 0 bases; bases with no gene match: 7. The CDR3 DNA follows: TGTGCCAGCAGTGAAGCGCTCCTAGGACAGGGGAACACTGAAGCTTTCTTT. Translation gives CASSEALLGQGNTEAFF.

V is TRBV5-6 and J is TRBJ2-2; 14 positions match TRBD2. The CDR3 consists of 19 residues. Germline V gene lookup returns CDR1 SGHDT and CDR2 YYEEEE. The J segment lost 1 base and the V segment lost 0 bases, leaving 5 bases of the junction unmatched. CDR3 sequence reads: CASSLAATSGRENTGELFF. DNA for the CDR3: TGTGCCAGCAGCTTGGCCGCGACTAGCGGGAGGGAGAACACCGGGGAGCTGTTTTTT.

The V call is TRBV18, the J call TRBJ2-7; the match to TRBD1 covers 10 bases. CDR3 size: 16 residues. With V trimmed by 2 bases and J by 5 bases, 9 bases remained unmatched. Germline assignment: CDR1 KGHSH and CDR2 LQKENI. The CDR3 DNA is TGTGCCAGCTCACCAGGGGGACAGGGGTTTAACAACGAGCAGTACTTC. Translation gives CASSPGGQGFNNEQYF.

V usage is TRBV4-2 and J usage is TRBJ1-2; D gene unclear. CDR1 LGHNA and CDR2 YNFKEQ come from the germline V gene. Trimming removed 6 bases from V and 4 bases from J, with 15 bases in between. The CDR3 spans 14 residues. The CDR3 DNA sequence: TGTGCCAGCAGAGGGAGCGGAACTATCTATGGCTACACCTTC. Translated: CASRGSGTIYGYTF.

This chain links TRBV4-2 with TRBJ2-5; 7 nucleotides match TRBD2. The DNA end is a closer match to TRBJ2-7, so the J assignment may be wrong. The germline CDR1 and CDR2 sequences are LGHNA and YNFKEQ. This CDR3 region has 16 residues. CDR3 DNA: TGTGCCAGCAGCCAAGATCACGGGGGGTTCTCCTACGAGCAGTACTTC. Translation: CASSQDHGGFSYEQYF.

The genes are TRBV18 and TRBJ2-4; TRBD1 might be the D (8 bases). Germline assignment: CDR1 KGHSH and CDR2 LQKENI. The CDR3 is made up of 19 amino acids. Trimming shortened V by 5 bases and J by 0 bases, and 23 bases separated the two germline ends. The CDR3 sequence: CASSSTIGQGGIAKNIQYF. The CDR3, as DNA: TGTGCCAGCTCATCTACGATCGGACAGGGAGGGATAGCCAAAAACATTCAGTACTTC.

The chain couples TRBV6-1 to TRBJ1-5; a possible D gene is TRBD1 (6 bases). V dropped 6 bases and J dropped 4 bases, with 16 bases sitting between them. CDR3 length: 15 residues. The germline V gene has CDR1 MNHNS and CDR2 SASEGT. The CDR3 DNA sequence: TGTGCCAGCAGCCACTACAGGGATAGGAATCAGCCCCAGCATTTT. Protein product: CASSHYRDRNQPQHF.

The V call is TRBV2, the J call TRBJ1-4; tentatively, D is TRBD1 (5 bases). Germline V gene sequence: CDR1 SNHLY, CDR2 FYNNEI. Trimming removed 6 bases from V and 8 bases from J, with 7 bases in between. The CDR3 sequence is 11 residues long. The CDR3 loop reads CASRGQEKLFF. The CDR3 DNA is TGTGCCAGCAGGGGGCAAGAAAAACTGTTTTTT.

V gene TRBV7-8 combines with J gene TRBJ2-6, with D hard to call. Germline V gene data show CDR1 as SGHVS and CDR2 as FQNEAQ. The CDR3 sequence is 12 residues long. The V end was cut by 2 bases, the J end by 6 bases, with 2 bases between. CDR3 sequence (DNA): TGTGCCAGCAGCTTACAGGCCAACGTCCTGACTTTC. Translation gives CASSLQANVLTF.

This clone was seen once. The CDR3 DNA reads TGCGCCAGCAGCTTGGGCGGACTAGCGGGGTCCCAAGAGACCCAGTACTTC. This translates into CASSLGGLAGSQETQYF. This chain uses TRBV5-1 with TRBJ2-5, with TRBD2 matching over 12 bases. This CDR3 spans 17 amino acids. Germline V gene lookup returns CDR1 SGHRS and CDR2 YFSETQ. V shed 0 bases, J shed 1 base, and the junction held 4 bases outside the gene matches. The whole variable domain, remainder taken from reference TRBV5-1 and TRBJ2-5, is KAGVTQTPRYLIKTRGQQVTLSCSPISGHRSVSWYQQTPGQGLQFLFEYFSETQRNKGNFPGRFSGRQFSNSRSEMNVSTLELGDSALYLCASSLGGLAGSQETQYFGPGTRLLVL.

This clone was recorded only once. V gene TRBV19 combines with J gene TRBJ1-5; D is possibly TRBD1 (6 bases). In germline, CDR1 is LNHDA, CDR2 SQIVND (reference sequence). This CDR3 spans 15 amino acids. The V end lost 4 bases, the J end lost 10 bases, and 20 bases lay between the germline ends. In DNA, the CDR3 is TGTGCCAGTAGTAGGGACCAGGGGCAGTACGGCCCCCAGCATTTT. Translating gives CASSRDQGQYGPQHF.

The V call is TRBV28, the J call TRBJ2-4; no firm D call. The CDR3 loop spans 15 amino acids. Germline CDR1 and CDR2: MDHEN and SYDVKM. Trimming shortened V by 3 bases and J by 1 base, and 10 bases separated the two germline ends. The CDR3: CASSLRPPAKNIQYF. CDR3 nucleotides: TGTGCCAGCAGTTTGCGCCCCCCGGCCAAAAACATTCAGTACTTC.

The rearrangement joins TRBV29-1 to TRBJ1-1, with D hard to call. V lost 3 bases, J lost 6 bases, and 14 bases lay in between. Germline V gene data show CDR1 as SQVTM and CDR2 as ANQGSEA. The length of the CDR3 is 13 residues. The CDR3 sequence: CSVDGQVVPEAFF. The CDR3, as DNA: TGCAGCGTTGATGGCCAGGTCGTACCTGAAGCTTTCTTT.

This chain links TRBV30 with TRBJ2-5; 7 bases fit TRBD2. The CDR3 contains 15 residues. CDR1 GTSNPN and CDR2 SVGIG come from the germline V gene (reference sequence). With V trimmed by 0 bases and J by 4 bases, 8 bases remained unmatched. CDR3 sequence: CAWSVRWGGAETQYF. In DNA, the CDR3 is TGTGCCTGGAGTGTACGGTGGGGGGGTGCAGAGACCCAGTACTTC.

The chain joins TRBV5-1 to TRBJ2-1; D remains ambiguous. The germline CDR1 and CDR2 sequences are SGHRS and YFSETQ. Trimming shortened V by 4 bases and J by 8 bases, and 19 bases separated the two germline ends. The CDR3 totals 15 residues. CDR3: CASSILSLEVYEQFF. CDR3 sequence (DNA): TGCGCCAGCAGCATTTTGAGTCTAGAAGTCTATGAGCAGTTCTTC. Full variable domain (outside the CDR3, taken from reference TRBV5-1 and TRBJ2-1): KAGVTQTPRYLIKTRGQQVTLSCSPISGHRSVSWYQQTPGQGLQFLFEYFSETQRNKGNFPGRFSGRQFSNSRSEMNVSTLELGDSALYLCASSILSLEVYEQFFGPGTRLTVL.

A single count supports this clone. CDR3 DNA: TGCGCCAGCAGCTTGGAGGGGAATGAGCAGTTCTTC. It specifies CASSLEGNEQFF. V is TRBV5-1 and J is TRBJ2-1; weak D call: TRBD1 (5 bases). V lost 0 bases and J 7 bases, leaving 5 bases between the germline ends. The CDR3 has 12 residues. CDR1 and CDR2 from the germline V gene are SGHRS and YFSETQ.

The chain is built from TRBV5-1 and TRBJ2-7, with D uncertain. The CDR3 loop spans 14 amino acids. The V end was cut by 1 base, the J end by 3 bases, with 11 bases between. Looked up from germline, CDR1 is SGHRS and CDR2 is YFSETQ. CDR3 sequence reads: CASSLTELNYEQYF. In DNA form, the CDR3 reads TGCGCCAGCAGCTTGACAGAGCTGAACTACGAGCAGTACTTC.

This sequence joins TRBV6-5 and TRBJ2-5, with TRBD1 matching 7 bases. The CDR3 spans 12 residues. The junction had 4 bases not matched to a gene; V was cut back by 8 bases and J by 4 bases. Germline CDR1 reads MNHEY; CDR2 reads SVGAGI. The CDR3 is CASRGQLETQYF. CDR3 bases: TGTGCCAGCCGGGGACAGCTAGAGACCCAGTACTTC.

This clone was seen just once. The V call is TRBV12-5, the J call TRBJ1-5; possible D gene TRBD1, 6 bases. V dropped 0 bases and J dropped 5 bases, with 17 bases sitting between them. The CDR3 sequence is 17 residues long. Per the germline V gene, CDR1 is LGHNT and CDR2 is FRNRAP. CDR3 residues: CASGLVPTRGPYQPQHF. CDR3 DNA sequence: TGTGCTAGTGGTTTGGTACCTACCAGGGGCCCCTATCAGCCCCAGCATTTT.

V gene TRBV7-8 combines with J gene TRBJ1-5; TRBD1 matches at 7 bases. The length of the CDR3 is 14 residues. CDR1 is SGHVS, CDR2 FQNEAQ, per germline. With V trimmed by 5 bases and J by 7 bases, 8 bases remained unmatched. The CDR3 DNA reads TGTGCCAGCAGCCTACAGGGGTCAGGGCAGCCCCAGCATTTT. Amino acid sequence: CASSLQGSGQPQHF.

The chain has TRBV6-1 and TRBJ2-1; TRBD2 might be the D (6 bases). The V end was cut by 6 bases, the J end by 2 bases, with 11 bases between. The CDR3 consists of 14 residues. In germline, CDR1 is MNHNS, CDR2 SASEGT. Here the CDR3 DNA reads TGTGCCAGCAGGCGGGATGCAACCTACAATGAGCAGTTCTTC. It translates to CASRRDATYNEQFF.

The chain links TRBV5-1 to TRBJ2-7, with 8 positions matching TRBD2. Trimming removed 0 bases from V and 4 bases from J; junction bases left unmatched: 3. This CDR3 spans 14 amino acids. From germline, CDR1 is SGHRS and CDR2 YFSETQ. The CDR3 loop is CASSLVREGYEQYF. In DNA, the CDR3 is TGCGCCAGCAGCTTGGTACGGGAGGGATACGAGCAGTACTTC.

V usage is TRBV30 and J usage is TRBJ2-3; D might be TRBD2 (6 bases). Germline V gene data show CDR1 as GTSNPN and CDR2 as SVGIG (reference sequence). The germline V and J ends were trimmed by 3 bases and 1 base, with 14 bases remaining between them. The CDR3 is 15 amino acids. The DNA for the CDR3 is TGTGCCTGGAGCGGAGCACTAGCTGGCACAGATACGCAGTATTTT. It translates to CAWSGALAGTDTQYF.

This clone was recorded a few times. This chain links TRBV7-2 with TRBJ2-7; 7 bases align to TRBD1. The germline CDR1 and CDR2 sequences are SGHTA and FQGNSA. This CDR3 has 15 residues. After removal of 6 bases from V and 2 bases from J, the junction contained 10 bases not matched to a gene. The CDR3 loop is CASSSTGTVPYEQYF. In nucleotides, the CDR3 is TGTGCCAGCAGTTCAACCGGGACAGTCCCCTACGAGCAGTACTTC.

The V and J genes are TRBV12-5 and TRBJ1-1; D is unresolved. Trimming pared 3 bases from V and 8 bases from J, leaving 13 bases between. The CDR3 is 13 residues long. The germline V gene has CDR1 LGHNT and CDR2 FRNRAP. CDR3 sequence reads: CASGLAGSVEAFF. Written as DNA, the CDR3 is TGTGCTAGTGGTTTAGCGGGGAGCGTGGAAGCTTTCTTT.

Remarks on this clone: Sequence at one end of the junction differs from germline and may be a read error. The chain couples TRBV6-6 to TRBJ1-3; 8 nucleotides match TRBD1. The CDR3 is 16 amino acids. Germline V gene lookup returns CDR1 MNHNY and CDR2 SVGAGI (reference sequence). The CDR3 DNA sequence: TGTGCCAGCAGTTATGGACAGGGCCTCTCTGGAAATACCATATATTTT. It translates to CASSYGQGLSGNTIYF.